This TCR beta chain was captured by sequencing in a study of post-analysis software for immune sequencing data. Libraries were made from TCR beta cDNA, and they carried unique molecular identifiers. TCRdb used MiXCR to reprocess the PCR reads, holding one entry per CDR3 protein. The data contain roughly 200,000 distinct CDR3 sequences, 29% of them singletons. The receptor comes from a girl aged 2-17 years with multiple sclerosis. The sequenced sample was blood.

The chain's CDR3 is CSAPLLRRGYTF. The CDR3 DNA sequence: TGCAGTGCCCCACTTTTGCGCCGGGGCTACACCTTC. This chain uses TRBV20-1 with TRBJ1-2, with no clear D. The ends were cut back, 6 bases at V and 8 bases at J, with 16 bases in the middle. The CDR3 is 12 amino acids. Germline assignment: CDR1 DFQATT and CDR2 SNEGSKA (reference sequence).